This T cell receptor beta chain was sequenced for a study of cytomegalovirus exposure and HLA in healthy donors. General study points: For most TCR beta V segments, an earlier analysis put the productive rate at about 87% or about 30% of the time. Cytomegalovirus-associated status was assigned to roughly 160 TCR beta chains. What TCR beta sequences reportedly achieved was accurate prediction of HLA-A and HLA-B alleles in most subjects. While the bulk of TCR sequences proved rare, some public TCRs turned up in many donors.

Primers for the PCR totalled 60 Vbeta and 13 Jbeta. Clones were read by immunoSEQ multiplex PCR, and TCRdb kept only the in-frame ones, dropping some. The sample comprises about 170,000 clones, approximately 65% of which are singletons, and under 3% rests with the top ten. V shed 6 bases, J shed 2 bases, and the junction held 8 bases outside the gene matches. CDR1 and CDR2 from the germline V gene are MGHDK and SYGVNS. The CDR3 consists of 15 residues. Regarding this clone: Antigen: not known.

Material: PBMCs. The chain couples TRBV25-1 to TRBJ1-1; 8 bases match TRBD1. The clonotype was recovered from a man aged 40-49 years in good health and CMV-seronegative. The CDR3 DNA reads TGTGCCAGCAGGACAGGGGCGACGACTAACACTGAAGCTTTCTTT. This gives the protein CASRTGATTNTEAFF.